These T cell receptor beta chains were read from a single sample in a study of blood T cell repertoires in COVID-19. The protocol was immunoSEQ multiplex PCR, while the TCRdb copy is restricted to in-frame clones and leaves out a portion. The sample has over 200,000 clones; approximately 80% are singletons. Sequenced material: PBMCs or T cells enriched from blood (not recorded which). The receptors originated from a man between 60 and 75 years old who had recovered from COVID-19. Both conserved end residues are part of each CDR3. Each record gives: CDR3 DNA, CDR3 protein, clone size, V gene, D gene, CDR3 length, J gene. The D gene is left open where the match is weak. For some rows the clone size is stated as once, few or many, or as a class when expanded; others skip it.

DNA: TGTGCCAGTAGTATGGCAGGGGCCGGTATTAGCAATCAGCCCCAGCATTTT
CDR3: CASSMAGAGISNQPQHF
size: NA
V: TRBV19
D: NA
length: 17
J: TRBJ1-5

DNA: TGTGCCAGCAGCTTTTTGAACAAAAGCTCTGGAAACACCATATATTTT
CDR3: CASSFLNKSSGNTIYF
size: once
V: TRBV7-8
D: NA
length: 16
J: TRBJ1-3

DNA: TGTGCCAGCAGTTACTCGAGGGCAGCCCAAGAGACCCAGTACTTC
CDR3: CASSYSRAAQETQYF
size: NA
V: TRBV6-2/TRBV6-3
D: NA
length: 15
J: TRBJ2-5

DNA: TGTGCCACGTCCCCAGCACCCTTCGGGACAGAGTCTGAAGCTTTCTTT
CDR3: CATSPAPFGTESEAFF
size: NA
V: TRBV7-2
D: TRBD1
length: 16
J: TRBJ1-1

DNA: TGTGCCAGCTCACCTGGACAGGGTGAACAGCCCCAGCATTTT
CDR3: CASSPGQGEQPQHF
size: NA
V: TRBV18
D: TRBD1
length: 14
J: TRBJ1-5

DNA: TGTGCCAGCAGCCCCGACCGACAGGGTCCCACTGAAGCTTTCTTT
CDR3: CASSPDRQGPTEAFF
size: NA
V: TRBV7-2
D: TRBD1
length: 15
J: TRBJ1-1

DNA: TGCAGTGCTAGTAGCAGGGGGCGGTACACTGAAGCTTTCTTT
CDR3: CSASSRGRYTEAFF
size: NA
V: TRBV20-1
D: TRBD1
length: 14
J: TRBJ1-1

DNA: TGTGCCAGCAGGTGGAGAGGGGGCGCCGACACTGAAGCTTTCTTT
CDR3: CASRWRGGADTEAFF
size: NA
V: TRBV13
D: TRBD1
length: 15
J: TRBJ1-1

DNA: TGTGCCAGCAGCTGGGACAGTATGAACACTGAAGCTTTCTTT
CDR3: CASSWDSMNTEAFF
size: NA
V: TRBV7-9
D: TRBD1
length: 14
J: TRBJ1-1

DNA: TGTGCCAGCAGCTTAGCGTCCGGGAGAGGCACTGAAGCTTTCTTT
CDR3: CASSLASGRGTEAFF
size: once
V: TRBV7-2
D: NA
length: 15
J: TRBJ1-1

DNA: TGTGCCAGTAGTATAACTGGCAGGCGTAATGAAAAACTGTTTTTT
CDR3: CASSITGRRNEKLFF
size: NA
V: TRBV19
D: NA
length: 15
J: TRBJ1-4

DNA: TGTGCCACCAGACGAGGGGACACAAAGAACACTGAAGCTTTCTTT
CDR3: CATRRGDTKNTEAFF
size: NA
V: TRBV24-1
D: NA
length: 15
J: TRBJ1-1

DNA: TGTGCCAGCAGTTACCCGACTGAGAATGAAGCTTTCTTT
CDR3: CASSYPTENEAFF
size: NA
V: TRBV6-2/TRBV6-3
D: NA
length: 13
J: TRBJ1-1

DNA: TGTGCCAGCAGCCCGCCCTACACAGGGAACTATGGCTACACCTTC
CDR3: CASSPPYTGNYGYTF
size: NA
V: TRBV3-1/TRBV3-2
D: NA
length: 15
J: TRBJ1-2

DNA: TGTGCCAGCAGCGCAATGACAGGGGCGGAAGGGGGAGGCTACACCTTC
CDR3: CASSAMTGAEGGGYTF
size: once
V: TRBV16
D: TRBD1
length: 16
J: TRBJ1-2

DNA: TGTGCCTGGAGTCTCGAGTTGGGAAACACCATATATTTT
CDR3: CAWSLELGNTIYF
size: NA
V: TRBV30
D: NA
length: 13
J: TRBJ1-3

DNA: TGCGCCAGCACCACTCAGGGGGCAAGTGGCTACACCTTC
CDR3: CASTTQGASGYTF
size: NA
V: TRBV5-1
D: TRBD1
length: 13
J: TRBJ1-2

DNA: TGTGCCTGGAGTCGGGGACAGCAGTATTTT
CDR3: CAWSRGQQYF
size: NA
V: TRBV30
D: NA
length: 10
J: TRBJ2-3

DNA: TGTGCCAGCAGCCATCCGGTGGCTAGCGGGGGGGCCTCGGGCACAGATACGCAGTATTTT
CDR3: CASSHPVASGGASGTDTQYF
size: NA
V: TRBV3-1/TRBV3-2
D: TRBD2
length: 20
J: TRBJ2-3

DNA: TGTGCCAGCAGTTCGGGACAGGGTGGCTACTATGGCTACACCTTC
CDR3: CASSSGQGGYYGYTF
size: NA
V: TRBV27
D: TRBD1
length: 15
J: TRBJ1-2

DNA: TGTGCCAGCAGTTGGACAGGGGTCAAGAATCAGCCCCAGCATTTT
CDR3: CASSWTGVKNQPQHF
size: NA
V: TRBV6-2/TRBV6-3
D: TRBD1
length: 15
J: TRBJ1-5

DNA: TGTGCCAGCAGCTTAGTTGGACAGGGAGATAACGAGCAGTACTTC
CDR3: CASSLVGQGDNEQYF
size: NA
V: TRBV11-2
D: TRBD1
length: 15
J: TRBJ2-7

DNA: TGTGCCAGCATCACGATGGGGGGGAACACTGAAGCTTTCTTT
CDR3: CASITMGGNTEAFF
size: NA
V: TRBV7-9
D: NA
length: 14
J: TRBJ1-1

DNA: TGTGCCAGCAGTTTTGGGGACAGGGGGGGCTCCTACGAGCAGTACTTC
CDR3: CASSFGDRGGSYEQYF
size: NA
V: TRBV28
D: TRBD1
length: 16
J: TRBJ2-7

DNA: TGCAGCGTGCAGGGGGCAGGCAATCAGCCCCAGCATTTT
CDR3: CSVQGAGNQPQHF
size: once
V: TRBV29-1
D: TRBD1
length: 13
J: TRBJ1-5

DNA: TGTGCCAGCAGCCTACAACCTCCAGGGGGGAGCAATCAGCCCCAGCATTTT
CDR3: CASSLQPPGGSNQPQHF
size: NA
V: TRBV7-2
D: TRBD1
length: 17
J: TRBJ1-5

DNA: TGTGCCAGCAGTTTATGGAGGAAGGGACAGGGCAACTATGGCTACACCTTC
CDR3: CASSLWRKGQGNYGYTF
size: few
V: TRBV28
D: TRBD1
length: 17
J: TRBJ1-2

DNA: TGCGCCAGCAGCATGACAGGACGGAACACTGAAGCTTTCTTT
CDR3: CASSMTGRNTEAFF
size: NA
V: TRBV5-1
D: NA
length: 14
J: TRBJ1-1